This section outlines one TCR beta chain sequence together with its context. Its antigen is not known. Repertoires were generated with immunoSEQ multiplex PCR, while TCRdb's copy carries only in-frame clones and drops some. The sample lists 100,000 to 150,000 clones; roughly 91% were seen once. Trimming stripped 5 bases from V and 8 bases from J, with 10 bases between. Germline V CDR1 and CDR2: SGHVS, FNYEAQ. CDR3 size: 12 residues. The sample is drawn from a study of T cell responses to AZD1222 COVID-19 vaccine. Study-level results: Targets within unmutated variant regions were reportedly found for nearly half of spike-specific TCRs.

The clonotype was recovered from an adult in good health. The material was peripheral blood, obtained on day 0 of AZD1222 vaccination. The chain uses TRBV7-6 and TRBJ1-3, with unresolved D. The CDR3, as DNA: TGTGCCAGCAGCCTCCCCCGGGACACCATATATTTT. This translates into CASSLPRDTIYF.